A selection of T cell receptor beta chains follows, all from one sample in a study of control samples from healthy donors and cancer patients. Generated by immunoSEQ multiplex PCR, the TCRdb table keeps only in-frame clones and is missing some. The table shows 50,000 to 55,000 clones, with over 85% occurring only once. Sequenced input: PBMCs. These receptors were obtained from a middle-aged man with colorectal cancer. Both conserved end residues are part of each CDR3. A D gene is named only where the DNA matches it firmly. The size of a clone is reported for some rows only, either as once, few or many, or as a class for expanded clones.

TRBV7-2	NA	TRBJ2-5	NA	CASSLLGGNEGETQYF	TGTGCCAGCAGCCTCCTTGGGGGGAATGAAGGAGAGACCCAGTACTTC
TRBV27	once	TRBJ1-3	TRBD1	CASSLSGTGGNTIYF	TGTGCCAGCAGTCTTTCCGGGACAGGGGGCAACACCATATATTTT
TRBV27	NA	TRBJ1-4	NA	CASSGWMDEKLFF	TGTGCCAGCAGTGGGTGGATGGATGAAAAACTGTTTTTT
TRBV12-3/TRBV12-4	few	TRBJ2-7	TRBD2	CASRTSDEQYF	TGTGCCAGCAGGACTAGCGACGAGCAGTACTTC
TRBV14	NA	TRBJ2-7	NA	CASSQDPRDPESSYEQYF	TGTGCCAGCAGCCAAGACCCTAGAGACCCAGAGAGCTCCTACGAGCAGTACTTC
TRBV6-5	NA	TRBJ2-1	NA	CASGYHLLDNEQFF	TGTGCCAGCGGATATCACCTACTTGACAATGAGCAGTTCTTC
TRBV19	once	TRBJ1-4	TRBD1	CASRDRVGSNEKLFF	TGTGCCAGTAGGGACAGGGTAGGATCTAATGAAAAACTGTTTTTT
TRBV24-1	NA	TRBJ2-5	TRBD1	CATSVGQGGPGETQYF	TGTGCCACCAGTGTGGGACAGGGGGGCCCGGGGGAGACCCAGTACTTC
TRBV4-1	NA	TRBJ2-1	TRBD1	CATGTGGIRGSYNEQFF	TGCGCCACTGGGACAGGGGGAATTAGAGGCTCCTACAATGAGCAGTTCTTC
TRBV4-1	NA	TRBJ1-1	NA	CASSLRAGNTEAFF	TGCGCCAGCAGCCTTAGGGCGGGGAACACTGAAGCTTTCTTT
TRBV7-6	NA	TRBJ1-2	TRBD1	CASSLGGQGYGYTF	TGTGCCAGCAGCTTAGGGGGACAGGGATATGGCTACACCTTC
TRBV5-5	NA	TRBJ2-1	NA	CASSFGGTYNEQFF	TGTGCCAGCAGCTTCGGCGGGACCTACAATGAGCAGTTCTTC
TRBV5-1	NA	TRBJ1-5	NA	CASSLVPDSNQPQHF	TGCGCCAGCAGCTTGGTACCAGATAGCAATCAGCCCCAGCATTTT
TRBV10-3	NA	TRBJ1-5	NA	CAISRGIGNQPQHF	TGTGCCATCAGCAGGGGTATTGGCAATCAGCCCCAGCATTTT
TRBV19	NA	TRBJ2-2	NA	CASSREYTGELFF	TGTGCCAGTAGTCGGGAGTACACCGGGGAGCTGTTTTTT
TRBV7-6	NA	TRBJ1-3	TRBD1	CASSNGQGISGNTIYF	TGTGCCAGCAGCAACGGACAGGGTATCTCTGGAAACACCATATATTTT
TRBV11-3	NA	TRBJ2-1	NA	CASSLGLVNEQFF	TGTGCCAGCAGCTTAGGTCTCGTCAATGAGCAGTTCTTC
TRBV5-6	NA	TRBJ1-5	NA	CASSLYFVQGNQPQHF	TGTGCCAGCAGCTTGTATTTTGTACAGGGTAATCAGCCCCAGCATTTT
TRBV6-5	NA	TRBJ1-2	NA	CASSLTADYGYTF	TGTGCCAGCAGTCTGACAGCGGACTATGGCTACACCTTC
TRBV28	NA	TRBJ2-7	NA	CASHTGVVYEQYF	TGTGCCAGCCATACGGGGGTGGTCTACGAGCAGTACTTC
TRBV7-2	NA	TRBJ2-3	TRBD1	CASSPHRGRPTDTQYF	TGTGCCAGCAGCCCTCACAGGGGGCGCCCCACAGATACGCAGTATTTT
TRBV5-4	NA	TRBJ2-3	NA	CASSLAAGTDTQYF	TGTGCCAGCAGCTTGGCGGCGGGCACAGATACGCAGTATTTT
TRBV6-5	NA	TRBJ2-1	TRBD2	CASRLAGMGEQFF	TGTGCCAGCAGGCTAGCGGGCATGGGTGAGCAGTTCTTC
TRBV6-1	NA	TRBJ1-1	NA	CASGETATEAFF	TGTGCCAGCGGGGAGACAGCCACTGAAGCTTTCTTT
TRBV6-5	NA	TRBJ1-4	NA	CASSYSRSAGVEKLFF	TGTGCCAGCAGTTACTCGAGGTCAGCGGGGGTGGAAAAACTGTTTTTT
TRBV10-2	NA	TRBJ1-1	NA	CASSGRGDTEAFF	TGCGCCAGCAGCGGACGAGGGGACACTGAAGCTTTCTTT
TRBV3-1/TRBV3-2	NA	TRBJ2-7	TRBD2	CASSLAGGVLEEQYF	TGTGCCAGCAGCCTCGCGGGAGGGGTTCTCGAGGAGCAGTACTTC
TRBV7-3	NA	TRBJ2-1	TRBD2	CASSPRSGRANEQFF	TGTGCCAGCAGCCCAAGGAGCGGGAGGGCCAATGAGCAGTTCTTC
TRBV12-5	NA	TRBJ1-4	NA	CASGLGADNEKLFF	TGTGCTAGTGGTCTTGGGGCAGATAATGAAAAACTGTTTTTT
TRBV23-1	NA	TRBJ2-7	NA	CASSQRANSYEQYF	TGCGCCAGCAGTCAAAGGGCCAATTCCTACGAGCAGTACTTC
TRBV5-1	NA	TRBJ2-7	TRBD1	CASSTTSRTGPSEQYF	TGCGCCAGCAGCACTACCAGTCGGACAGGGCCATCCGAGCAGTACTTC
TRBV19	NA	TRBJ2-1	TRBD2	CASTLASGSITYNEQFF	TGTGCCAGTACTCTCGCTAGCGGGAGTATTACCTACAATGAGCAGTTCTTC
TRBV6-5	once	TRBJ2-7	NA	CASNSFSGASYEQYF	TGTGCCAGCAATTCCTTTAGCGGAGCCTCCTACGAGCAGTACTTC
TRBV3-1/TRBV3-2	NA	TRBJ2-7	TRBD2	CASSQDSLAGESHEQYF	TGTGCCAGCAGCCAAGATAGTCTAGCGGGAGAGTCCCACGAGCAGTACTTC
TRBV6-5	NA	TRBJ2-2	NA	CASRTRSTGELFF	TGTGCCAGCAGAACCCGTTCCACCGGGGAGCTGTTTTTT
TRBV5-1	NA	TRBJ1-6	NA	CASSLGLATGRFRSPLHF	TGCGCCAGCAGCTTGGGATTGGCCACAGGGAGGTTCCGTTCACCCCTCCACTTT
TRBV19	NA	TRBJ2-1	TRBD2	CASSRRGGRGDNEQFF	TGTGCCAGTTCCCGACGGGGCGGGAGAGGGGACAATGAGCAGTTCTTC
TRBV7-9	NA	TRBJ2-7	TRBD2	CASRRTSGNSYEQYF	TGTGCCAGCAGACGGACTAGCGGGAACTCCTACGAGCAGTACTTC
TRBV12-5	NA	TRBJ2-7	NA	CASGLQFYEQYF	TGTGCTAGTGGTTTGCAGTTTTACGAGCAGTACTTC
TRBV5-1	NA	TRBJ2-7	NA	CASSLGDLPLEQYF	TGCGCCAGCAGCTTGGGGGACCTCCCCCTCGAGCAGTACTTC
TRBV29-1	NA	TRBJ2-2	NA	CSVVFRSTGELFF	TGCAGCGTTGTGTTCAGATCCACCGGGGAGCTGTTTTTT
TRBV2	NA	TRBJ1-1	NA	CASSRQMGTEAFF	TGTGCCAGCAGCAGACAGATGGGCACTGAAGCTTTCTTT
TRBV9	NA	TRBJ2-1	NA	CASSGGTFDNEQFF	TGTGCCAGCAGTGGAGGCACATTCGACAATGAGCAGTTCTTC
TRBV28	NA	TRBJ1-3	NA	CASSFTLSGNTIYF	TGTGCCAGCAGTTTCACGCTGAGCGGAAACACCATATATTTT
TRBV12-3/TRBV12-4	few	TRBJ1-2	TRBD1	CASSLGQNYGYTF	TGTGCCAGCAGTTTGGGACAGAACTATGGCTACACCTTC
TRBV30	NA	TRBJ1-1	TRBD1	CAWSVQGADTEAFF	TGTGCCTGGAGTGTACAGGGGGCGGACACTGAAGCTTTCTTT
TRBV4-2	few	TRBJ2-7	TRBD2	CASSQDTSGSYEQYF	TGTGCCAGCAGCCAAGATACTAGCGGGAGTTACGAGCAGTACTTC
TRBV3-1/TRBV3-2	NA	TRBJ1-4	NA	CASSPSSLREANEKLFF	TGTGCCAGCAGCCCTTCAAGCCTCAGGGAGGCTAATGAAAAACTGTTTTTT
TRBV18	NA	TRBJ1-5	NA	CASSREFDQPQHF	TGTGCCAGCTCACGGGAGTTCGATCAGCCCCAGCATTTT
TRBV5-1	NA	TRBJ2-7	NA	CASSRVRGNHEQYF	TGCGCCAGCAGCCGCGTGAGGGGGAACCACGAGCAGTACTTC
TRBV2	NA	TRBJ1-3	NA	CASSLGTGNTIYF	TGTGCCAGCAGTCTCGGAACTGGAAACACCATATATTTT
TRBV12-5	once	TRBJ2-1	TRBD2	CASGLVDSGRNYNEQFF	TGTGCTAGTGGTTTGGTGGATAGCGGGAGGAATTACAATGAGCAGTTCTTC
TRBV9	NA	TRBJ1-3	NA	CASSRAGRGGNTIYF	TGTGCCAGCAGCCGAGCGGGGCGCGGAGGAAACACCATATATTTT
TRBV5-4	NA	TRBJ2-5	TRBD2	CASSTGLAGEETQYF	TGTGCCAGCAGCACCGGACTAGCGGGTGAAGAGACCCAGTACTTC
TRBV27	once	TRBJ1-1	NA	CASSPSSGEMNTEAFF	TGTGCCAGCAGTCCTTCGAGTGGAGAAATGAACACTGAAGCTTTCTTT
TRBV5-1	once	TRBJ1-2	NA	CASSLGFGESNYGYTF	TGCGCCAGCAGCTTGGGGTTCGGGGAAAGTAACTATGGCTACACCTTC
TRBV28	NA	TRBJ2-5	TRBD1	CASFTETGGTQYF	TGTGCCTCTTTCACCGAGACAGGGGGGACCCAGTACTTC
TRBV28	NA	TRBJ2-7	NA	CASSRQEVAEQYF	TGTGCCAGCAGCCGCCAGGAGGTAGCCGAGCAGTACTTC
TRBV11-2	few	TRBJ1-1	NA	CASSHSRRGFTEAFF	TGTGCCAGCAGCCATTCGAGACGGGGGTTCACTGAAGCTTTCTTT
TRBV30	NA	TRBJ2-6	NA	CAWSGVGPGANVLTF	TGTGCCTGGAGTGGGGTTGGGCCTGGGGCCAACGTCCTGACTTTC